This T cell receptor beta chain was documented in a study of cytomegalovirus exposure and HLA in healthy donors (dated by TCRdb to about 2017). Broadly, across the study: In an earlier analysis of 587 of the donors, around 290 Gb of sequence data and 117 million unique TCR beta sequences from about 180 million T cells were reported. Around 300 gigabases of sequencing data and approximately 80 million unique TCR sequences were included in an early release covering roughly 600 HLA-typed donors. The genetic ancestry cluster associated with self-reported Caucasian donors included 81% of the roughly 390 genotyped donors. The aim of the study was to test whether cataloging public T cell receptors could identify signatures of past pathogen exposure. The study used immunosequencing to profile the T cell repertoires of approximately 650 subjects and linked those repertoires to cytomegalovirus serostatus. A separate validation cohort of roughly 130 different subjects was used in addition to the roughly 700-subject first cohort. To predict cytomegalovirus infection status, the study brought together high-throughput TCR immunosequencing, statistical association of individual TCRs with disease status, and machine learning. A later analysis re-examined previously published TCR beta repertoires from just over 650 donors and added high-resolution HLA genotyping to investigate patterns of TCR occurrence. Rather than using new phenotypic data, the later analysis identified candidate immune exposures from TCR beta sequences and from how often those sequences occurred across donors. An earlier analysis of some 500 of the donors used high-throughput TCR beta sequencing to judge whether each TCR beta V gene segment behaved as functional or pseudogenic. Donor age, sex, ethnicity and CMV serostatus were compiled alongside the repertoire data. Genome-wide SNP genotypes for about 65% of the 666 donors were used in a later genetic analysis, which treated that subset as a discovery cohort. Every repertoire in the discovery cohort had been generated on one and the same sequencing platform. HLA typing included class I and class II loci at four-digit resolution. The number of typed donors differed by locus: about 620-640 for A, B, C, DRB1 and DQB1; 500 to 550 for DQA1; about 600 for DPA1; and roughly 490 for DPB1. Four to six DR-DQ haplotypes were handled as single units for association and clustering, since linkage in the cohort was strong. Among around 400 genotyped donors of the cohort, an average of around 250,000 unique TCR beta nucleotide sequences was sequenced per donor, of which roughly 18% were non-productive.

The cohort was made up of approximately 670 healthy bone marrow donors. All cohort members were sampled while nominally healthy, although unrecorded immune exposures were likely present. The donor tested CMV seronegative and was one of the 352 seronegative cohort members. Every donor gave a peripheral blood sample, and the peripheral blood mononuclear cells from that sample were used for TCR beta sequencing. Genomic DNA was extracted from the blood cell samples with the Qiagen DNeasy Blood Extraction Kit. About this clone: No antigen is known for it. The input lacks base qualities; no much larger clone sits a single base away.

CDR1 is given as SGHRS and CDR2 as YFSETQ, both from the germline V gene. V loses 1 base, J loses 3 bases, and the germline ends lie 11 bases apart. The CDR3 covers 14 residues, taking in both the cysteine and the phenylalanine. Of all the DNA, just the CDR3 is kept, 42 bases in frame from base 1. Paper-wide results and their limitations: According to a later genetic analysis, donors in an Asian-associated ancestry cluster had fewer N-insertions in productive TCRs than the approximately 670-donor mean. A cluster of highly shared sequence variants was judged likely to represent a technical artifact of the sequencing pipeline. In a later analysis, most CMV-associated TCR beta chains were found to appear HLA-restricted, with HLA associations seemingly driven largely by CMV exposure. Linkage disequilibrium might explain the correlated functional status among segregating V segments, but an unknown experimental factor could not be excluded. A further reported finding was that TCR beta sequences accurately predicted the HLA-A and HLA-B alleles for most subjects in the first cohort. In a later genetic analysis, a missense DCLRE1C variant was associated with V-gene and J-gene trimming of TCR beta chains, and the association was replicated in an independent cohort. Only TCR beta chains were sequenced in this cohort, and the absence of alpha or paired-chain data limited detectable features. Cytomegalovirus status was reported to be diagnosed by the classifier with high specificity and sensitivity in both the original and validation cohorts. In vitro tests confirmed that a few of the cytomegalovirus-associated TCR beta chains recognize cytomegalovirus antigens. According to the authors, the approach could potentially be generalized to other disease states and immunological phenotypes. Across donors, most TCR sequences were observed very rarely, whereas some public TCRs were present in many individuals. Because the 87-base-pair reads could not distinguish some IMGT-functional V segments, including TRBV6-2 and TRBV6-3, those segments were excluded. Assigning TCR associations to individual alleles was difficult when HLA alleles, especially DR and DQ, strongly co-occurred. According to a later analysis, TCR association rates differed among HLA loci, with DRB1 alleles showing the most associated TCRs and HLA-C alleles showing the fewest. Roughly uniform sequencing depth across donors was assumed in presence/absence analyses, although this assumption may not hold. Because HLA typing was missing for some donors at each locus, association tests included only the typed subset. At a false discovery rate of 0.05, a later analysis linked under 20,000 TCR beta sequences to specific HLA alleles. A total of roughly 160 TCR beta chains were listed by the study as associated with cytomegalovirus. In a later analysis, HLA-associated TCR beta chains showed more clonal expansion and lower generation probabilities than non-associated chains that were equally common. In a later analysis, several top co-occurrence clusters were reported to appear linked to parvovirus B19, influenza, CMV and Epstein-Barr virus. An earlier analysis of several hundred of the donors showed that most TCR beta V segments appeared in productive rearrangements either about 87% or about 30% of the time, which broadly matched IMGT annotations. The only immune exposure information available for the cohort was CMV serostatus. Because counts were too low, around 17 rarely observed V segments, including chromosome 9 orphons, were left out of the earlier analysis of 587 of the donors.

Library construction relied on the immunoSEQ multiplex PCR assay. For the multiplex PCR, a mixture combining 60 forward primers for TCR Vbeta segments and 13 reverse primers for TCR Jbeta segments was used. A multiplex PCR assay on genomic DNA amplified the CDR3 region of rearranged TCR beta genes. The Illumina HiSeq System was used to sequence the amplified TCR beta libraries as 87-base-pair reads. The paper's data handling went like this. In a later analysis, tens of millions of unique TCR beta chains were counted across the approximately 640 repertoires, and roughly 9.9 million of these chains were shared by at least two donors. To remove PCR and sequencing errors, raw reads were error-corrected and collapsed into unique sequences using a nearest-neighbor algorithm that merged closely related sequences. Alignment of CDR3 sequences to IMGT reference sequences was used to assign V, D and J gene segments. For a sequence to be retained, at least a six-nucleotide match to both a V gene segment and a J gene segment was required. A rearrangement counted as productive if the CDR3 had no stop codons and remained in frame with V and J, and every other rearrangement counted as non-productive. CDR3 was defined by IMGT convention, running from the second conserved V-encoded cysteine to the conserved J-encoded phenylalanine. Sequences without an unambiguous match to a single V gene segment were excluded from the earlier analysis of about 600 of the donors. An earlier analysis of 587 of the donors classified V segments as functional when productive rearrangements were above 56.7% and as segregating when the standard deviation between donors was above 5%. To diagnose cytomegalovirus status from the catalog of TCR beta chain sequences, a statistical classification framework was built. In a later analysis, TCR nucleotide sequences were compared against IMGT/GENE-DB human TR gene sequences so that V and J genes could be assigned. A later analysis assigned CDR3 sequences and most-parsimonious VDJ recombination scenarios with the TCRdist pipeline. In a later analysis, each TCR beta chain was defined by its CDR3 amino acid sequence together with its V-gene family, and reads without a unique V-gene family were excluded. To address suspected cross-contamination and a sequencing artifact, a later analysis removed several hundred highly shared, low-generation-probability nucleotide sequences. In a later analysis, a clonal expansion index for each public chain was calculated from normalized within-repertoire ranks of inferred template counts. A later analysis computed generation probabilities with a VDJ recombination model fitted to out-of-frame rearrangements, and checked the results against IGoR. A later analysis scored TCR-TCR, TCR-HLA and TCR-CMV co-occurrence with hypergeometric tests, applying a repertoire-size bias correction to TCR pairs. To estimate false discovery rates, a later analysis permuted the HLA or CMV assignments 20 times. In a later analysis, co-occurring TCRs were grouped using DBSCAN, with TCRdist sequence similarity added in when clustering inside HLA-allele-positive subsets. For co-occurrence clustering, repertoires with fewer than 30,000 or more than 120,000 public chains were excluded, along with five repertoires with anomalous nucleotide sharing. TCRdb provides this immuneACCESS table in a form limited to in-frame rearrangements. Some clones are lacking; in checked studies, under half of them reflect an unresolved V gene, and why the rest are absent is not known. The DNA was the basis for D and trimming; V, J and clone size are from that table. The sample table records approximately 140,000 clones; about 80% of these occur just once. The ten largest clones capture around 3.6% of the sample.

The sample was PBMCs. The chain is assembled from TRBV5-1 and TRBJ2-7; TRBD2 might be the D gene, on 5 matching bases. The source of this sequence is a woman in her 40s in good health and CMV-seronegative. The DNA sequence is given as TGCGCCAGCAGCTTGAGTCAGGCGGGCTACGAGCAGTACTTC. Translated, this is CASSLSQAGYEQYF.